This entry concerns a single T cell receptor beta chain. The antigen remains undetermined. The data derive from a study of post-analysis software for immune sequencing data. V was pared by 1 base and J by 3 bases, with 8 bases of the junction left unmatched. The germline V gene has CDR1 DFQATT and CDR2 SNEGSKA (reference sequence). The CDR3 has 16 amino acids. TCR beta libraries were prepared from cDNA with unique molecular identifiers. TCRdb re-called the PCR reads with MiXCR, one entry per CDR3 protein. The sample shows about 820,000 distinct CDR3 sequences, 53% of them seen only once. Broader study findings: Controls had lower frequencies than patients of 4 or 5 TRBV segments, which included TRBV5-6, TRBV5-1 and TRBV20-1. In multiple sclerosis, normalized Chao1 diversity was significantly below that of controls. By F measure, samples from a shared preparation batch strongly co-clustered.

This TCR derives from a girl aged 10 to 17 with multiple sclerosis. The material sequenced was blood. The chain is built from TRBV20-1 and TRBJ2-4; TRBD2 agrees at 8 bases. The CDR3 DNA reads as TGCAGTGCTAGAGGGGGGACTAGTCGGGTCAAAAACATTCAGTACTTC. Amino acid sequence: CSARGGTSRVKNIQYF.